Below are 25 T cell receptor beta chains sequenced from a single sample in a study of T cell responses to AZD1222 COVID-19 vaccine. Sequencing was performed with immunoSEQ multiplex PCR; in TCRdb, only in-frame clones are kept and a portion is missing. The sample contains approximately 100,000 clones, 90% of which appear only once. Sequencing was performed on peripheral blood, taken on day 0 of AZD1222 vaccination. Receptor source: an adult in good health.

The genes are TRBV2 and TRBJ1-1; D perhaps matches TRBD1 (6 bases). CDR1 is SNHLY and CDR2 is FYNNEI in the germline V gene. The length of the CDR3 is 17 residues. Trimming removed 7 bases at V and 0 bases at J, with 21 bases between. The CDR3: CASTPEGGVGMNTEAFF. The CDR3 region has the DNA TGTGCCAGCACCCCGGAGGGGGGAGTGGGGATGAACACTGAAGCTTTCTTT.

The chain is built from TRBV5-1 and TRBJ1-4; 9 bases agree with TRBD1. Losses at the gene ends were 4 bases for V and 4 bases for J; bases not matched to a gene: 2. CDR1 and CDR2 (germline): SGHRS, YFSETQ. The CDR3 length is 14 residues. The CDR3 reads CASSGTGHNEKLFF. DNA of the CDR3: TGCGCCAGCAGCGGGACAGGGCATAATGAAAAACTGTTTTTT.

V is TRBV24-1 and J is TRBJ2-1, with 7 nucleotides matching TRBD1. The CDR3 sequence is 12 residues long. V trimming: 12 bases; J trimming: 7 bases; junction bases outside the gene matches: 8. Germline V gene lookup returns CDR1 KGHDR and CDR2 SFDVKD. CDR3 DNA: TGTGCCTTGGACAGGCCCCAGAATGAGCAGTTCTTC. It yields the protein CALDRPQNEQFF.

The chain uses TRBV5-1 and TRBJ1-4; D might be TRBD1 (5 bases). Germline values: CDR1 SGHRS, CDR2 YFSETQ. The CDR3 is 16 amino acids. Trimming left V 0 bases short and J 3 bases short, with 12 bases between. The CDR3 DNA reads TGCGCCAGCAGCTTGGCCGCAGGAGGGGCTAATGAAAAACTGTTTTTT. Translating gives CASSLAAGGANEKLFF. Using reference TRBV5-1 and TRBJ1-4 for the parts outside the CDR3, the full variable domain is KAGVTQTPRYLIKTRGQQVTLSCSPISGHRSVSWYQQTPGQGLQFLFEYFSETQRNKGNFPGRFSGRQFSNSRSEMNVSTLELGDSALYLCASSLAAGGANEKLFFGSGTQLSVL.

The chain recombines TRBV19 with TRBJ1-3, with a tentative D call TRBD1 (6 bases). Germline V CDR1 and CDR2: LNHDA, SQIVND (reference sequence). Trimming stripped 4 bases from V and 1 base from J, with 11 bases between. The CDR3 runs 15 residues. CDR3: CASSTGGISGNTIYF. The DNA of the CDR3 is TGTGCCAGTAGTACTGGGGGCATTTCTGGAAACACCATATATTTT.

The CDR3 region is CASSQTRDNQAFF. For the CDR3, the DNA is TGTGCCAGCAGCCAAACCCGGGACAATCAAGCTTTCTTT. The gene calls are TRBV3-1 (or the pseudogene TRBV3-2) and TRBJ1-1, with a tentative D call TRBD1 (6 bases). The germline V gene has CDR1 LGHDT and CDR2 YNNKEL (reference sequence). The CDR3 contains 13 residues. V was trimmed by 2 bases and J by 9 bases, leaving 13 bases between them.

This CDR3 reads CASSLVVSREVDTQYF. The CDR3 DNA follows: TGTGCCAGCAGCTTGGTAGTCTCGCGAGAGGTAGATACGCAGTATTTT. The chain is built from TRBV5-4 and TRBJ2-3; D remains ambiguous. Trimming took 0 bases from V and 5 from J, leaving 16 bases between them. The germline V gene has CDR1 SGHNT and CDR2 YYREEE (reference sequence). CDR3 length: 16 amino acids.

This clone was picked up one time. The genes are TRBV6-5 and TRBJ2-1, with 7 bases that match TRBD1. Trimming took 6 bases from V and 16 from J; bases not matched to a gene: 12. CDR1 is MNHEY and CDR2 is SVGAGI in the germline V gene. The CDR3 runs to 12 residues. This chain's CDR3 is CASRLSDRVPFF. The CDR3, as DNA: TGTGCCAGCAGGTTAAGCGACAGGGTCCCCTTCTTC.

The count of this clone is one. The chain combines TRBV2 with TRBJ1-1; 7 bases match TRBD1. V shed 7 bases and J 8 bases; nucleotides not matched to a gene: 1. The CDR3 is 10 residues long. CDR1 SNHLY and CDR2 FYNNEI come from the germline V gene. The CDR3: CASNRGEAFF. The CDR3 region has the DNA TGTGCCAGCAACAGGGGAGAAGCTTTCTTT.

The chain employs TRBV27 and TRBJ2-2, with TRBD1 as a possible D gene (6 bases). The CDR3 sequence is 16 residues long. V lost 2 bases and J 0 bases, leaving 10 bases between the germline ends. Germline V gene lookup returns CDR1 MNHEY and CDR2 SMNVEV (reference sequence). The CDR3 DNA follows: TGTGCCAGCAGTTTACCAGGGGCTACGAACACCGGGGAGCTGTTTTTT. This translates into CASSLPGATNTGELFF.

The CDR3 spells CASSLGTGSGYTF. In DNA, the CDR3 is TGTGCCAGCAGCCTAGGGACAGGCAGTGGCTACACCTTC. The V call is TRBV9, the J call TRBJ1-2, with 8 bases matching TRBD1. This CDR3 has 13 residues. Germline assignment: CDR1 SGDLS and CDR2 YYNGEE. Losses at the gene ends were 4 bases for V and 7 bases for J; bases not matched to a gene: 6.

The chain joins TRBV6-2 or TRBV6-3 to TRBJ2-4; TRBD2 might be the D (6 bases). Trimming took off 6 bases at V and 12 bases at J, with 12 bases between the two ends. The CDR3 sequence is 11 residues long. Germline-derived CDR1 and CDR2 are MNHEY and SVGEGT. CDR3 DNA: TGTGCCAGCAGCGACGGGGGAAGTCAGTACTTC. It specifies CASSDGGSQYF.

The chain joins TRBV29-1 to TRBJ1-1, with D possibly being TRBD1 (5 bases). CDR3 length: 12 amino acids. Trimming took 4 bases from V and 1 from J, leaving 7 bases between them. CDR1 SQVTM and CDR2 ANQGSEA come from the germline V gene. The CDR3: CSVGGQNTEAFF. DNA of the CDR3: TGCAGCGTTGGCGGACAGAACACTGAAGCTTTCTTT.

This clone came up once. The gene calls are TRBV6-5 and TRBJ1-2, with D possibly being TRBD1 (6 bases). CDR3 length equals 15 residues. The V end was cut by 1 base, the J end by 4 bases, with 13 bases between. Germline values: CDR1 MNHEY, CDR2 SVGAGI. CDR3 sequence reads: CASSYYREYPYGYTF. The CDR3 nucleotides are TGTGCCAGCAGTTACTACAGGGAGTACCCCTATGGCTACACCTTC.

The chain has TRBV10-3 and TRBJ2-3; D remains ambiguous. Germline assignment: CDR1 ENHRY and CDR2 SYGVKD. This CDR3 is 12 amino acids long. The V end lost 1 base, the J end lost 3 bases, and 2 bases lay between the germline ends. The CDR3 DNA follows: TGTGCCATCAGTGAGTTGACAGATACGCAGTATTTT. Translated, it gives CAISELTDTQYF.

The chain links TRBV28 to TRBJ1-1; TRBD1 aligns across 10 bases. V gave up 4 bases and J gave up 2 bases; unmatched junction bases: 4. Germline CDR1 reads MDHEN; CDR2 reads SYDVKM. The CDR3 runs to 15 residues. The CDR3 region has the DNA TGTGCCAGCAGTTCGGGGGACAGGGGTAACACTGAAGCTTTCTTT. It is translated as CASSSGDRGNTEAFF.

The chain has TRBV4-1 and TRBJ2-5, with no clear D. The ends were cut back, 2 bases at V and 0 bases at J, with 10 bases in the middle. The germline V gene encodes CDR1 MGHRA and CDR2 YSYEKL. The length of the CDR3 is 15 residues. CDR3 DNA sequence: TGCGCCAGCAGCCAAAACGATCAGGACCAAGAGACCCAGTACTTC. Translating gives CASSQNDQDQETQYF.

CDR3 loop: CASSEGSGLYNEQFF. The CDR3 coding sequence is TGTGCCAGCAGTGAGGGTAGCGGGCTCTACAATGAGCAGTTCTTC. This chain links TRBV14 with TRBJ2-1; 7 bases line up with TRBD2. With V trimmed by 6 bases and J by 3 bases, 8 bases remained unmatched. Germline CDR1 SGHDN, CDR2 FVKESK. CDR3 size: 15 residues.

This rearrangement joins TRBV15 to TRBJ2-7; a weak D match, TRBD2 (7 bases). The CDR3 is 14 residues long. The germline V gene has CDR1 LNHNV and CDR2 YYDKDF (reference sequence). V gave up 6 bases and J gave up 2 bases, with 14 bases separating them. CDR3 nucleotide sequence: TGTGCCACCAGTGCTGGGGGGGCCACCTACGAGCAGTACTTC. It yields the protein CATSAGGATYEQYF.

V gene TRBV7-9 combines with J gene TRBJ2-7, with D perhaps TRBD1 or TRBD2 (6 bases each). The germline V gene has CDR1 SEHNR and CDR2 FQNEAQ (reference sequence). The CDR3 totals 14 residues. Trimming removed 8 bases from V and 0 bases from J, with 14 bases in between. CDR3: CASREGGLSYEQYF. The CDR3 bases are TGTGCCAGCCGAGAAGGGGGGCTCTCCTACGAGCAGTACTTC. The full variable domain, in which reference TRBV7-9 and TRBJ2-7 provide the parts outside the CDR3, is DTGVSQNPRHKITKRGQNVTFRCDPISEHNRLYWYRQTLGQGPEFLTYFQNEAQLEKSRLLSDRFSAERPKGSFSTLEIQRTEQGDSAMYLCASREGGLSYEQYFGPGTRLTVT.

The chain carries TRBV23-1 and TRBJ1-5, with D perhaps TRBD1 (5 bases). TRBV23-1 is treated as an ORF (open reading frame) with a function not yet certain. V was shortened by 1 base and J by 5 bases, with 9 bases between the two germline ends. The CDR3 consists of 14 residues. The CDR3 loop reads CASSQFQGDQPQHF. Written as DNA, the CDR3 is TGCGCCAGCAGTCAATTTCAAGGGGATCAGCCCCAGCATTTT.

V and J are TRBV19 and TRBJ1-4; the D is unclear. V shed 8 bases and J shed 7 bases, with 8 bases lying between them. CDR1 and CDR2 from the germline V gene are LNHDA and SQIVND (reference sequence). The CDR3 is made up of 11 amino acids. DNA for the CDR3: TGTGCCAGTGGTCAGGTTGAAAAACTGTTTTTT. Amino acid sequence: CASGQVEKLFF.

The V and J genes are TRBV28 and TRBJ1-4; D is perhaps TRBD1 (6 bases). V was pared by 6 bases and J by 0 bases, with 11 bases between. Germline V gene data show CDR1 as MDHEN and CDR2 as SYDVKM. The CDR3 covers 15 residues. CDR3 protein: CASSGDIATNEKLFF. In DNA, the CDR3 is TGTGCCAGCAGCGGGGACATTGCAACTAATGAAAAACTGTTTTTT.

The chain employs TRBV6-4 and TRBJ1-2, with a tentative D call TRBD1 (6 bases). V lost 0 bases to trimming and J lost 4 bases, with 9 bases between them. This CDR3 region has 14 residues. CDR1 is MRHNA and CDR2 is SNTAGT in the germline V gene. The CDR3 protein is CASSDSGDIYGYTF. CDR3 nucleotide sequence: TGTGCCAGCAGTGACTCCGGGGACATCTATGGCTACACCTTC.

The CDR3 DNA reads TGTGCCAGCAGCGGGCGAACAGGGGAGGGTGGCTACACCTTC. As protein: CASSGRTGEGGYTF. This rearrangement joins TRBV9 to TRBJ1-2, with TRBD1 matching over 7 bases. Germline CDR1 is SGDLS and CDR2 is YYNGEE. The length of the CDR3 is 14 residues. The J segment lost 7 bases and the V segment lost 3 bases, leaving 9 bases of the junction unmatched.